A single sample is the source of the 19 T cell receptor beta chains below, sequenced in a study of CD8 T cells in Susac syndrome. An amount of RNA that ranged from roughly 0.5 to 1 ug was reverse transcribed with random hexamers. TCRdb fed the immunoSEQ multiplex PCR reads into MiXCR, producing one record per CDR3 protein. The sample yields around 200,000 distinct CDR3 sequences, around 93% seen once. Specimen: CD4+ T cells from PBMCs. The receptors were gathered from a human donor with multiple sclerosis.

The genes are TRBV20-1 and TRBJ2-6; D uncertain. CDR3 length equals 15 residues. V lost 6 bases and J 3 bases, leaving 15 bases between the germline ends. The germline CDR1 and CDR2 sequences are DFQATT and SNEGSKA (reference sequence). The CDR3 sequence: CSAVRTVGGANVLTF. The CDR3 DNA is TGCAGTGCGGTCCGGACCGTCGGTGGGGCCAACGTCCTGACTTTC.

The chain couples TRBV5-4 to TRBJ2-7, with 11 bases matching TRBD1. This CDR3 contains 15 residues. Germline values: CDR1 SGHNT, CDR2 YYREEE (reference sequence). Germline trimming cut 4 bases from V and 2 bases from J; bases unmatched to any gene: 5. The DNA of the CDR3 is TGTGCCAGCAGCCGCGGGGGACAGGGGGCCTACGAGCAGTACTTC. Amino acid sequence: CASSRGGQGAYEQYF.

The sample holds one count of this clonotype. The V gene is TRBV19, the J gene TRBJ2-1; D is unclear. Trimming took off 7 bases at V and 4 bases at J, with 8 bases between the two ends. The CDR3 has 12 residues. Germline CDR1 reads LNHDA; CDR2 reads SQIVND (reference sequence). CDR3 nucleotide sequence: TGTGCCAGTAAGACACTGTACAATGAGCAGTTCTTC. Translation gives CASKTLYNEQFF. The whole variable domain, filled in from reference TRBV19 and TRBJ2-1, reads DGGITQSPKYLFRKEGQNVTLSCEQNLNHDAMYWYRQDPGQGLRLIYYSQIVNDFQKGDIAEGYSVSREKKESFPLTVTSAQKNPTAFYLCASKTLYNEQFFGPGTRLTVL.

The chain has TRBV3-1 and TRBJ2-1; 8 nucleotides agree with TRBD1. Trimming removed 6 bases from V and 7 bases from J; junction bases left unmatched: 11. The CDR3 spans 15 residues. Germline-derived CDR1 and CDR2 are LGHDT and YNNKEL (reference sequence). CDR3 protein: CASSSTGELSNEQFF. The CDR3 DNA sequence: TGTGCCAGCAGTTCGACAGGGGAATTGAGTAATGAGCAGTTCTTC.

The chain employs TRBV30 and TRBJ1-1, with D hard to call. Trimming shortened V by 2 bases and J by 1 base, and 8 bases separated the two germline ends. Germline CDR1 reads GTSNPN; CDR2 reads SVGIG (reference sequence). The CDR3 sequence is 13 residues long. The CDR3 here is CAWSFQRNTEAFF. CDR3 in DNA: TGTGCCTGGAGTTTTCAGCGGAACACTGAAGCTTTCTTT.

The J gene is TRBJ2-3, the V gene TRBV9, with 9 bases that match TRBD2. The CDR3 runs 16 residues. From germline, CDR1 is SGDLS and CDR2 YYNGEE. With V trimmed by 1 base and J by 5 bases, 8 bases remained unmatched. The CDR3 loop reads CASSVLSGGLRDTQYF. Written as DNA, the CDR3 is TGTGCCAGCAGCGTACTTAGCGGGGGACTGCGAGATACGCAGTATTTT.

Only one count was recorded for this clonotype. The chain links TRBV30 to TRBJ1-2, with D unclear. Germline V gives CDR1 GTSNPN, CDR2 SVGIG (reference sequence). V lost 2 bases and J lost 3, with 10 bases in between. This CDR3 is 13 amino acids long. CDR3 sequence (DNA): TGTGCCTGGAGTATACACAACTACTATGGCTACACCTTC. The encoded protein is CAWSIHNYYGYTF. Together with reference TRBV30 and TRBJ1-2, the CDR3 gives the full variable domain: SQTIHQWPATLVQPVGSPLSLECTVEGTSNPNLYWYRQAAGRGLQLLFYSVGIGQISSEVPQNLSASRPQDRQFILSSKKLLLSDSGFYLCAWSIHNYYGYTFGSGTRLTVV.

The gene calls are TRBV20-1 and TRBJ1-1; possible D gene TRBD1, 5 bases. Looked up from germline, CDR1 is DFQATT and CDR2 is SNEGSKA (reference sequence). The length of the CDR3 is 13 residues. V shed 3 bases and J shed 6 bases, with 14 bases lying between them. CDR3 in DNA: TGCAGTGCTAGTAGGGACCTCTCAGCTGAAGCTTTCTTT. This translates into CSASRDLSAEAFF.

This clonotype appeared a few times. The V call is TRBV29-1, the J call TRBJ2-1; the D call may be TRBD1 or TRBD2 (5 bases each). The CDR3 loop spans 13 amino acids. The V gene lost 4 bases and the J gene lost 4 bases, with 11 bases spanning the gap. Germline assignment: CDR1 SQVTM and CDR2 ANQGSEA. CDR3 sequence reads: CSVAGTVYNEQFF. In DNA, the CDR3 is TGCAGCGTTGCAGGGACGGTTTACAATGAGCAGTTCTTC.

The rearrangement uses TRBV20-1 and TRBJ1-2; TRBD1 is a possible D gene (6 bases). With 3 bases removed from V and 2 bases from J, the gap between germline ends came to 7 bases. The CDR3 covers 12 residues. CDR1 DFQATT and CDR2 SNEGSKA come from the germline V gene (reference sequence). The CDR3 protein is CSASGTNYGYTF. DNA for the CDR3: TGCAGTGCTAGCGGGACAAACTATGGCTACACCTTC.

V is TRBV10-3 and J is TRBJ2-3; D is undetermined. The germline V gene has CDR1 ENHRY and CDR2 SYGVKD. The CDR3 extends over 12 amino acids. V lost 2 bases, J lost 6 bases, and 6 bases lay in between. The CDR3 DNA reads TGTGCCATCAGTGAGGGCATGGATACGCAGTATTTT. It codes for CAISEGMDTQYF.

The J gene is TRBJ2-5, the V gene TRBV3-1, with D tentatively TRBD1 or TRBD2 (5 bases each). CDR3 length: 16 residues. Germline values: CDR1 LGHDT, CDR2 YNNKEL (reference sequence). V shed 2 bases and J shed 1 base, with 14 bases lying between them. The CDR3 nucleotides read TGTGCCAGCAGCCAACTCGGGACCACCTCCCAAGAGACCCAGTACTTC. Translation gives CASSQLGTTSQETQYF.

The chain has TRBV29-1 and TRBJ2-7, with unresolved D. This CDR3 has 12 amino acids. The V gene lost 7 bases and the J gene lost 3 bases, with 13 bases spanning the gap. Germline CDR1 is SQVTM and CDR2 is ANQGSEA. CDR3 nucleotide sequence: TGCAGCGGCCGGACGGCAAACTACGAGCAGTACTTC. It encodes CSGRTANYEQYF.

V is TRBV6-6 and J is TRBJ1-2; D gene ambiguous. The germline V gene has CDR1 MNHNY and CDR2 SVGAGI (reference sequence). Trimming took off 6 bases at V and 6 bases at J, with 14 bases between the two ends. The CDR3 runs 13 residues. CDR3 nucleotides: TGTGCCAGCAGCCCAAGAGAACTAGATGGCTACACCTTC. Its protein product is CASSPRELDGYTF.

The chain recombines TRBV9 with TRBJ2-7; no clear D. The CDR3 has 15 amino acids. V gave up 4 bases and J gave up 3 bases, with 17 bases separating them. The germline CDR1 and CDR2 sequences are SGDLS and YYNGEE. CDR3 sequence reads: CASSPPEVGIYEQYV. CDR3 DNA: TGTGCCAGCAGCCCCCCGGAAGTAGGAATCTACGAGCAGTACGTC.

The genes are TRBV2 and TRBJ1-2; D call uncertain. Germline V gene lookup returns CDR1 SNHLY and CDR2 FYNNEI. CDR3 length: 12 amino acids. V lost 2 bases to trimming and J lost 6 bases, with 7 bases between them. CDR3 residues: CASSEYGNGYTF. The DNA of the CDR3 is TGTGCCAGCAGTGAATACGGAAATGGCTACACCTTC. The full variable domain, with the rest looked up from reference TRBV2 and TRBJ1-2, is EPEVTQTPSHQVTQMGQEVILRCVPISNHLYFYWYRQILGQKVEFLVSFYNNEISEKSEIFDDQFSVERPDGSNFTLKIRSTKLEDSAMYFCASSEYGNGYTFGSGTRLTVV.

This clonotype was detected once. The chain has TRBV29-1 and TRBJ1-1; D is uncertain. Per germline, CDR1 SQVTM and CDR2 ANQGSEA. Trimming shortened V by 3 bases and J by 5 bases, and 13 bases separated the two germline ends. The CDR3 has 13 amino acids. In DNA, the CDR3 is TGCAGCGTTGATAAAGGGTTTAATACTGAAGCTTTCTTT. Translation: CSVDKGFNTEAFF.

The V and J genes are TRBV27 and TRBJ2-7; 7 bases agree with TRBD1. V was pared by 2 bases and J by 1 base, with 5 bases of the junction left unmatched. This CDR3 has 15 amino acids. Germline CDR1 MNHEY, CDR2 SMNVEV (reference sequence). The CDR3 loop reads CASSLRAGGSYEQYV. Written as DNA, the CDR3 is TGTGCCAGCAGTTTAAGGGCAGGGGGATCCTACGAGCAGTACGTC.

The genes are TRBV20-1 and TRBJ1-1, with 11 nucleotides matching TRBD1. Germline trimming cut 3 bases from V and 5 bases from J; bases unmatched to any gene: 2. The length of the CDR3 is 13 residues. CDR1 is DFQATT, CDR2 SNEGSKA, per germline (reference sequence). CDR3 sequence: CSASGTGGTEAFF. In DNA, the CDR3 is TGCAGTGCTAGCGGGACAGGGGGAACTGAAGCTTTCTTT.